This T cell receptor beta chain was recorded in a study of cytomegalovirus exposure and HLA in healthy donors. Whole-study findings and limits: High sensitivity and specificity were reportedly achieved when the classifier diagnosed cytomegalovirus status.

This clone was observed a single time. Its antigen remains unknown. Trimming stripped 0 bases from V and 7 bases from J, with 7 bases between. The CDR3 has 12 residues. The germline V gene has CDR1 SEHNR and CDR2 FQNEAQ (reference sequence). Assay: immunoSEQ multiplex PCR; the TCRdb copy retains only in-frame clones and omits some. The sample has tens of thousands of clones, about 93% seen once. The receptor's source is a man between 18 and 29 years old in good health and CMV-seropositive. This chain uses TRBV7-9 with TRBJ2-7, with unresolved D. Material: PBMCs. This CDR3 reads CASSLASGEQYF. The CDR3 nucleotides are TGTGCCAGCAGCTTAGCGTCCGGGGAGCAGTACTTC.